Shown below are 24 T cell receptor beta chains from a single sample sequenced in a study of radiation and T cells in renal cell carcinoma. Time point meaning: blood 2 weeks post-SBRT. Specified treatment: 15 Gy SBRT to primary tumor, nephrectomy 4 weeks later. The data were produced by immunoSEQ multiplex PCR, yet TCRdb's version contains in-frame clones alone and is incomplete. The table records 120,000 or so clones, 88% of them present only once. The specimen was blood, collected from a patient whose treatment included radiotherapy and nephrectomy. The receptor set was obtained from a woman between 65 and 79 years old with renal cell carcinoma.

This rearrangement joins TRBV6-5 to TRBJ1-2; unclear D gene. The CDR3 length is 15 residues. Germline CDR1 MNHEY, CDR2 SVGAGI. V was cut by 0 bases and J by 7 bases, with 15 bases left in between. The CDR3: CASSYSKGAAGGYTF. CDR3 bases: TGTGCCAGCAGTTACTCCAAGGGAGCGGCGGGTGGCTACACCTTC.

This clone was picked up a small number of times. The chain couples TRBV7-9 to TRBJ1-1; no definite D call. This CDR3 has 16 residues. Germline V lookup: CDR1 SEHNR, CDR2 FQNEAQ (reference sequence). The V and J ends lost 1 base and 1 base respectively, with 13 bases between them. CDR3 protein: CASSLGRGVGNTEAFF. The CDR3 coding sequence is TGTGCCAGCAGCTTAGGACGCGGGGTCGGGAACACTGAAGCTTTCTTT.

V is TRBV29-1 and J is TRBJ2-3; D possibly matches TRBD1 or TRBD2 (6 bases each). The V gene's germline CDR1 is SQVTM and CDR2 ANQGSEA. V was shortened by 5 bases and J by 2 bases, with 17 bases between the two germline ends. The CDR3 extends over 15 amino acids. The CDR3 here is CSVPGGPTNTDTQYF. The CDR3 region has the DNA TGCAGCGTTCCCGGGGGCCCAACAAACACAGATACGCAGTATTTT.

Only a few counts were recorded for this clone. The V and J genes are TRBV14 and TRBJ2-2, with D possibly TRBD1 on 5 matching bases. The CDR3 is 12 amino acids. Per the germline V gene, CDR1 is SGHDN and CDR2 is FVKESK. The V gene lost 3 bases and the J gene lost 6 bases, with 5 bases spanning the gap. CDR3 coding DNA: TGTGCCAGCAGCCACAGGGCCGGGGAGCTGTTTTTT. Translated: CASSHRAGELFF.

Of note for this clone: Other DNA sequences in the sample encode the same CDR3. V and J are TRBV7-2 and TRBJ2-7; D is unresolved. The V end lost 2 bases, the J end lost 1 base, and 3 bases lay between the germline ends. The CDR3 runs to 12 residues. Germline values: CDR1 SGHTA, CDR2 FQGNSA. The CDR3 region is CASSLSSYEQYF. The CDR3 DNA reads as TGTGCCAGCAGCTTATCGTCCTACGAGCAGTACTTC.

The chain has TRBV7-9 and TRBJ1-3; no reliable D call. CDR1 is SEHNR and CDR2 is FQNEAQ in the germline V gene (reference sequence). This CDR3 spans 12 amino acids. V was cut by 0 bases and J by 6 bases, with 3 bases left in between. This CDR3 is CASSLAENTIYF. The DNA for the CDR3 is TGTGCCAGCAGCTTAGCGGAAAACACCATATATTTT.

The chain links TRBV7-9 to TRBJ1-2; the match to TRBD1 covers 9 bases. J was trimmed by 3 bases and V by 2 bases; bases with no gene match: 4. Germline CDR1 is SEHNR and CDR2 is FQNEAQ (reference sequence). The CDR3 totals 15 residues. The CDR3 DNA reads as TGTGCCAGCAGCTTAACAGGGGGCAGTCACTATGGCTACACCTTC. Its translation: CASSLTGGSHYGYTF.

The chain has TRBV11-2 and TRBJ2-7; no definite D call. Per germline, CDR1 SGHAT and CDR2 FQNNGV. Trimming cost V 4 bases and J 5 bases, with 12 bases left between them. The CDR3 contains 13 residues. This chain's CDR3 is CASSYGYLDEQYF. In nucleotides, the CDR3 is TGTGCCAGCAGCTATGGCTACCTCGACGAGCAGTACTTC.

This clone has more than one count but fewer than ten. The J gene is TRBJ1-2, the V gene TRBV19, with D possibly being TRBD1 (5 bases). Germline CDR1 is LNHDA and CDR2 is SQIVND (reference sequence). V lost 9 bases and J lost 4, with 15 bases in between. This CDR3 region has 13 residues. DNA for the CDR3: TGTGCCAGCAAAGCGGGGCAGCTCTATGGCTACACCTTC. Translating it yields CASKAGQLYGYTF.

This sequence joins TRBV20-1 and TRBJ2-1; maybe TRBD1 (5 bases). The V gene's germline CDR1 is DFQATT and CDR2 SNEGSKA (reference sequence). V lost 3 bases to trimming and J lost 6 bases, with 6 bases between them. This CDR3 has 11 amino acids. CDR3 region: CSASRVNEQFF. The CDR3 region has the DNA TGCAGTGCTAGCAGGGTCAATGAGCAGTTCTTC.

The chain employs TRBV4-3 and TRBJ2-1, with 10 bases fitting TRBD2. The CDR3 length is 14 residues. V lost 5 bases, J lost 5 bases, and 3 bases stayed unmatched. The germline V gene encodes CDR1 LGHNA and CDR2 YSLEER. The CDR3 bases are TGCGCCAGCAGCTTAGCGGGGGGAAACAATGAGCAGTTCTTC. The encoded protein is CASSLAGGNNEQFF.

This clone was observed once. The CDR3 sequence: CASREVGGGRQETQYF. CDR3 bases: TGTGCCAGCAGGGAAGTGGGCGGGGGGAGACAAGAGACCCAGTACTTC. This chain joins TRBV7-9 and TRBJ2-5, with TRBD2 matching over 8 bases. The CDR3 runs 16 residues. After removal of 6 bases from V and 2 bases from J, the junction contained 11 bases not matched to a gene. The germline V gene has CDR1 SEHNR and CDR2 FQNEAQ (reference sequence).

This chain uses TRBV7-8 with TRBJ2-6; TRBD1 is a possible D gene (6 bases). V gave up 5 bases and J gave up 2 bases, with 10 bases separating them. In germline, CDR1 is SGHVS, CDR2 FQNEAQ. The CDR3 covers 15 residues. The DNA for the CDR3 is TGTGCCAGCAGCGCGGACAGTCCTGGGGCCAACGTCCTGACTTTC. It translates to CASSADSPGANVLTF.

The chain has TRBV2 and TRBJ1-3; D not certain. Germline loops: CDR1 SNHLY, CDR2 FYNNEI. The CDR3 extends over 14 amino acids. V gave up 4 bases and J gave up 1 base, with 8 bases separating them. The CDR3 loop reads CASSGPMSGNTIYF. The CDR3, as DNA: TGTGCCAGCAGTGGGCCGATGTCTGGAAACACCATATATTTT.

The rearrangement joins TRBV19 to TRBJ2-3; tentatively, D is TRBD2 (5 bases). The CDR3 consists of 15 residues. V shed 8 bases and J shed 6 bases, with 21 bases lying between them. Per the germline V gene, CDR1 is LNHDA and CDR2 is SQIVND (reference sequence). The CDR3 DNA sequence: TGTGCCAGTCGCTCGTCGATTCTAGCACCCGATACGCAGTATTTT. Translated, it gives CASRSSILAPDTQYF.

CDR3 sequence reads: CASSRDRWNTEAFF. Here the CDR3 DNA reads TGTGCCAGCAGTAGGGACAGGTGGAACACTGAAGCTTTCTTT. J is TRBJ1-1 and V is TRBV27, with 8 bases matching TRBD1. The CDR3 runs 14 residues. Per germline, CDR1 MNHEY and CDR2 SMNVEV (reference sequence). The junction had 3 bases not matched to a gene; V was cut back by 5 bases and J by 1 base.

The chain joins TRBV25-1 to TRBJ2-7, with 7 bases that match TRBD1. The CDR3 length is 11 residues. V trimming: 6 bases; J trimming: 6 bases; junction bases outside the gene matches: 2. Germline CDR1 and CDR2: MGHDK and SYGVNS. The CDR3 region is CASRTGIEQYF. The CDR3 DNA reads TGTGCCAGCAGGACAGGGATCGAGCAGTACTTC.

The chain combines TRBV28 with TRBJ2-7; 9 bases are a match to TRBD2. Per germline, CDR1 MDHEN and CDR2 SYDVKM. The CDR3 spans 15 residues. Trimming took 6 bases from V and 2 from J; bases not matched to a gene: 8. In DNA, the CDR3 is TGTGCCAGCAGCTATTGGGCTAGCGGGACCTACGAGCAGTACTTC. It specifies CASSYWASGTYEQYF. Combining the CDR3 with reference TRBV28 and TRBJ2-7 gives the whole variable domain DVKVTQSSRYLVKRTGEKVFLECVQDMDHENMFWYRQDPGLGLRLIYFSYDVKMKEKGDIPEGYSVSREKKERFSLILESASTNQTSMYLCASSYWASGTYEQYFGPGTRLTVT.

This chain links TRBV27 with TRBJ1-6, with 7 bases that match TRBD1. CDR1 is MNHEY, CDR2 SMNVEV, per germline (reference sequence). CDR3 size: 14 residues. V lost 3 bases to trimming and J lost 8 bases; unmatched junction nucleotides: 4. In nucleotides, the CDR3 is TGTGCCAGCAGTTTCAGGGGGTTGGATTCACCCCTCCACTTT. Protein product: CASSFRGLDSPLHF.

V is TRBV21-1 and J is TRBJ1-2; the table names TRBD1, a call not compared with the DNA. TRBV21-1 is annotated as a pseudogene. This CDR3 has 17 amino acids. CDR3 in amino acids: CASSKARTEWLPYGYTF. CDR3 nucleotides: TGTGCCAGCAGCAAAGCGCGGACAGAGTGGCTCCCCTATGGCTACACCTTC.

V is TRBV10-3 and J is TRBJ2-7, with TRBD2 as a possible D gene (7 bases). Germline V gene sequence: CDR1 ENHRY, CDR2 SYGVKD. Trimming took 7 bases from V and 10 from J, leaving 17 bases between them. The CDR3 spans 12 residues. The DNA for the CDR3 is TGTGCCATCACCAGTGGGGGGGCGGATCAGTACTTC. It yields the protein CAITSGGADQYF.

This chain links TRBV30 with TRBJ1-1, with D perhaps matching TRBD1 (5 bases). The CDR3 totals 17 residues. The V and J ends lost 0 bases and 4 bases respectively, with 21 bases between them. The germline CDR1 and CDR2 sequences are GTSNPN and SVGIG (reference sequence). The CDR3 sequence: CAWSVRGRRATRTEAFF. CDR3 DNA: TGTGCCTGGAGTGTACGGGGGAGGAGGGCCACTCGCACTGAAGCTTTCTTT.

The V call is TRBV28, the J call TRBJ2-7; D gene ambiguous. The V end lost 3 bases, the J end lost 2 bases, and 5 bases lay between the germline ends. The V gene's germline CDR1 is MDHEN and CDR2 SYDVKM. CDR3 length: 12 residues. The CDR3 region is CASSFLTYEQYF. The CDR3 nucleotides read TGTGCCAGCAGTTTTTTGACCTACGAGCAGTACTTC.

The rearrangement joins TRBV27 to TRBJ2-3; tentatively, D is TRBD2 (6 bases). The CDR3 runs to 14 residues. With 3 bases removed from V and 6 bases from J, the gap between germline ends came to 13 bases. CDR1 MNHEY and CDR2 SMNVEV come from the germline V gene (reference sequence). The DNA for the CDR3 is TGTGCCAGCAGTTTGGTTCAGGGAGGCGATACGCAGTATTTT. Its translation: CASSLVQGGDTQYF.